This passage covers 25 T cell receptor beta chains from one sample sequenced in a study of blood T cell dynamics during melanoma immunotherapy. Time point given: week 3, after first cycle of checkpoint inhibitor. The method was immunoSEQ multiplex PCR; TCRdb's version includes in-frame clones alone and lacks a portion of them. The data show about 11,000 clones, with roughly 80% seen just once and 20% to 25% held by the top ten. The sample was blood, taken from a patient treated with checkpoint blockade. These TCRs come from a human donor with melanoma.

The genes are TRBV28 and TRBJ1-1, with unresolved D. V was shortened by 5 bases and J by 0 bases, with 16 bases between the two germline ends. CDR1 is MDHEN and CDR2 is SYDVKM in the germline V gene. This CDR3 is 16 amino acids long. CDR3 sequence reads: CASSPPRFEMNTEAFF. As DNA, the CDR3 is TGTGCCAGCAGTCCGCCCAGGTTTGAAATGAACACTGAAGCTTTCTTT.

The rearrangement links TRBV19 to TRBJ1-6; 11 bases line up with TRBD1. Germline loops: CDR1 LNHDA, CDR2 SQIVND (reference sequence). With V trimmed by 5 bases and J by 0 bases, 6 bases remained unmatched. The CDR3 spans 18 residues. CDR3 protein: CASSVWTGGSSYNSPLHF. CDR3 sequence (DNA): TGTGCCAGTAGTGTCTGGACAGGGGGCAGCTCCTATAATTCACCCCTCCACTTT.

The CDR3 spells CASSPSTRGRSTDTQYF. The DNA of the CDR3 is TGTGCCAGCAGCCCCTCGACACGGGGCCGTAGCACAGATACGCAGTATTTT. The J gene is TRBJ2-3, the V gene TRBV4-2; D tentatively fits TRBD1 or TRBD2 (5 bases each). This CDR3 region has 17 residues. Per the germline V gene, CDR1 is LGHNA and CDR2 is YNFKEQ. Trimming shortened V by 4 bases and J by 0 bases, and 17 bases separated the two germline ends.

This clone has a single count. This chain links TRBV19 with TRBJ1-5; TRBD1 matches 9 bases. From germline, CDR1 is LNHDA and CDR2 SQIVND (reference sequence). After removal of 5 bases from V and 3 bases from J, the junction contained 5 bases not matched to a gene. The CDR3 is 15 residues long. The CDR3 here is CASSSWTGVNQPQHF. Written as DNA, the CDR3 is TGTGCCAGTAGTTCCTGGACAGGGGTCAATCAGCCCCAGCATTTT.

This clone showed up just a few times. The chain combines TRBV7-9 with TRBJ2-1, with D uncertain. The germline gives CDR1 SEHNR, CDR2 FQNEAQ (reference sequence). The CDR3 is made up of 16 amino acids. V was cut by 0 bases and J by 1 base, with 10 bases left in between. This chain's CDR3 is CASSLAVGESYNEQFF. The CDR3 DNA reads as TGTGCCAGCAGCTTAGCGGTGGGCGAGTCCTACAATGAGCAGTTCTTC. The entire variable domain, with the rest obtained from reference TRBV7-9 and TRBJ2-1, is as follows: DTGVSQNPRHKITKRGQNVTFRCDPISEHNRLYWYRQTLGQGPEFLTYFQNEAQLEKSRLLSDRFSAERPKGSFSTLEIQRTEQGDSAMYLCASSLAVGESYNEQFFGPGTRLTVL.

J is TRBJ1-2 and V is TRBV10-1; tentatively, D is TRBD1 (6 bases). Per the germline V gene, CDR1 is WNHNN and CDR2 is SYGVQD (reference sequence). The CDR3 is made up of 15 amino acids. V lost 3 bases, J lost 8 bases, and 19 bases lay in between. The CDR3 DNA follows: TGCGCCAGCAGTGAACGGCCCCAGGGGCTCTCGGGCTACACCTTC. It yields the protein CASSERPQGLSGYTF.

V usage is TRBV6-1 and J usage is TRBJ1-1; a weak D match, TRBD1 (6 bases). Deletions cut 5 bases from V and 0 bases from J, with 10 bases between. Germline V gene data show CDR1 as MNHNS and CDR2 as SASEGT. The length of the CDR3 is 14 residues. The CDR3 loop is CASSTNRVNTEAFF. The CDR3 DNA follows: TGTGCCAGCAGTACCAACAGGGTGAACACTGAAGCTTTCTTT.

This chain links TRBV18 with TRBJ2-5; D gene unclear. V dropped 0 bases and J dropped 1 base, with 9 bases sitting between them. The CDR3 sequence is 15 residues long. CDR1 and CDR2 from the germline V gene are KGHSH and LQKENI. The CDR3 spells CASSPPGFAQETQYF. The DNA of the CDR3 is TGTGCCAGCTCACCACCCGGGTTTGCCCAAGAGACCCAGTACTTC.

As DNA, the CDR3 is TGTGCCAGCAGCTTCCAAGGGTCGAACATTCAGTACTTC. Encoded protein: CASSFQGSNIQYF. The V call is TRBV7-2, the J call TRBJ2-4; D not resolved. This CDR3 has 13 amino acids. Germline CDR1 reads SGHTA; CDR2 reads FQGNSA. Trimming cost V 3 bases and J 7 bases, with 10 bases left between them. The complete variable domain, with remaining parts taken from reference TRBV7-2 and TRBJ2-4, reads GAGVSQSPSNKVTEKGKDVELRCDPISGHTALYWYRQSLGQGLEFLIYFQGNSAPDKSGLPSDRFSAERTGGSVSTLTIQRTQQEDSAVYLCASSFQGSNIQYFGAGTRLSVL.

The V call is TRBV27, the J call TRBJ1-1; no clear D. CDR1 is MNHEY, CDR2 SMNVEV, per germline (reference sequence). V was clipped by 3 bases and J by 0 bases, with 14 bases between them. The CDR3 has 16 amino acids. The CDR3 protein is CASSFSVAALNTEAFF. CDR3 nucleotides: TGTGCCAGCAGTTTCAGCGTCGCAGCGCTGAACACTGAAGCTTTCTTT.

For the CDR3, the DNA is TGTGCCAGCAGTGAGCAGGGGGGAGAGACCCAGTACTTC. This gives the protein CASSEQGGETQYF. The genes are TRBV6-1 and TRBJ2-5; a weak D match, TRBD1 (7 bases). V gave up 3 bases and J gave up 4 bases, with 9 bases separating them. CDR1 and CDR2 (germline): MNHNS, SASEGT. This CDR3 is 13 amino acids long.

This sequence joins TRBV7-2 and TRBJ1-1, with 7 nucleotides matching TRBD1. Per the germline V gene, CDR1 is SGHTA and CDR2 is FQGNSA. The CDR3 is 15 residues long. J was trimmed by 1 base and V by 5 bases; bases with no gene match: 7. In DNA form, the CDR3 reads TGTGCCAGCAGCGATTGGACAGGAAGGAACACTGAAGCTTTCTTT. It encodes CASSDWTGRNTEAFF.

The rearrangement uses TRBV6-5 and TRBJ2-7; no definite D call. Germline V gene data show CDR1 as MNHEY and CDR2 as SVGAGI. CDR3 length equals 11 residues. V lost 5 bases, J lost 0 bases, and 2 bases lay in between. The CDR3 DNA is TGTGCCAGCAGTGTCTCCTACGAGCAGTACTTC. This gives the protein CASSVSYEQYF.

This sequence joins TRBV15 and TRBJ1-2, with 8 bases fitting TRBD1. The CDR3 is 15 residues long. CDR1 and CDR2 from the germline V gene are LNHNV and YYDKDF (reference sequence). Trimming took 0 bases from V and 4 from J; bases not matched to a gene: 4. DNA for the CDR3: TGTGCCACCAGCAGAGATTCAGGGGGCCGCTATGGCTACACCTTC. Its protein is CATSRDSGGRYGYTF.

This chain joins TRBV1 and TRBJ1-5. TRBV1 is noted as a pseudogene. The CDR3 length is 11 residues. CDR3 residues: CTSSQHQPQHF. The DNA of the CDR3 is TGCACCAGCAGTCAGCATCAGCCCCAGCATTTT.

This sequence joins TRBV4-1 and TRBJ1-1, with 8 bases matching TRBD1. The length of the CDR3 is 13 residues. The trim removed 4 bases at V and 8 bases at J, leaving 6 bases unmatched. Germline assignment: CDR1 MGHRA and CDR2 YSYEKL. CDR3 nucleotide sequence: TGCGCCAGCAGCCTAACAGGGGGTCAGGAAGCTTTCTTT. It codes for CASSLTGGQEAFF.

This clone was counted only a few times. V gene TRBV11-2 combines with J gene TRBJ1-5; tentatively, D is TRBD1 (5 bases). The germline CDR1 and CDR2 sequences are SGHAT and FQNNGV. The V and J ends lost 1 base and 1 base respectively, with 5 bases between them. CDR3 length: 14 residues. Here the CDR3 reads CASSLAGSNQPQHF. CDR3 sequence (DNA): TGTGCCAGCAGCTTAGCAGGGAGCAATCAGCCCCAGCATTTT.

The genes are TRBV28 and TRBJ1-1; 7 bases line up with TRBD1. The V and J ends lost 6 bases and 3 bases, in that order; junction bases with no gene match: 7. The germline V gene has CDR1 MDHEN and CDR2 SYDVKM. The CDR3 covers 14 residues. The CDR3 region has the DNA TGTGCCAGCAGCATAGGACAGGCCTACACTGAAGCTTTCTTT. Protein sequence: CASSIGQAYTEAFF. Full variable domain (outside the CDR3, taken from reference TRBV28 and TRBJ1-1): DVKVTQSSRYLVKRTGEKVFLECVQDMDHENMFWYRQDPGLGLRLIYFSYDVKMKEKGDIPEGYSVSREKKERFSLILESASTNQTSMYLCASSIGQAYTEAFFGQGTRLTVV.

The chain is built from TRBV11-2 and TRBJ1-1, with D possibly TRBD1 on 6 matching bases. The germline V and J ends were trimmed by 5 bases and 5 bases, with 21 bases remaining between them. CDR1 is SGHAT, CDR2 FQNNGV, per germline. The CDR3 is 16 residues long. CDR3 coding DNA: TGTGCCAGCAGCCTCCCGTCGGGACGGAGGGGGACTGAAGCTTTCTTT. It codes for CASSLPSGRRGTEAFF. Supplemented by reference TRBV11-2 and TRBJ1-1, the full variable domain reads EAGVAQSPRYKIIEKRQSVAFWCNPISGHATLYWYQQILGQGPKLLIQFQNNGVVDDSQLPKDRFSAERLKGVDSTLKIQPAKLEDSAVYLCASSLPSGRRGTEAFFGQGTRLTVV.

This clone was counted only a few times. The chain recombines TRBV10-1 with TRBJ1-4; maybe TRBD1 (6 bases). The CDR3 consists of 14 residues. V lost 4 bases and J 5 bases, leaving 11 bases between the germline ends. Germline V gene data show CDR1 as WNHNN and CDR2 as SYGVQD (reference sequence). The CDR3 spells CASSAGQSNEKLFF. The CDR3 DNA is TGCGCCAGCAGTGCAGGACAGTCAAATGAAAAACTGTTTTTT.

The rearrangement joins TRBV10-2 to TRBJ2-2, with TRBD2 matching 8 bases. V shed 6 bases and J 3 bases; nucleotides not matched to a gene: 6. There are 15 residues in the CDR3. The V gene's germline CDR1 is WSHSY and CDR2 SAAADI. Here the CDR3 DNA reads TGCGCCAGCAGGTCGGGGGGGCCGCACACCGGGGAGCTGTTTTTT. It is translated as CASRSGGPHTGELFF.

The chain carries TRBV18 and TRBJ2-1; 7 bases line up with TRBD2. This CDR3 has 17 residues. CDR1 is KGHSH and CDR2 is LQKENI in the germline V gene. With V trimmed by 3 bases and J by 2 bases, 10 bases remained unmatched. The CDR3 DNA is TGTGCCAGCTCACCTGCACTAGCGTCCCCCACCTACAATGAGCAGTTCTTC. Translation gives CASSPALASPTYNEQFF.

This clone appeared once. Written as DNA, the CDR3 is TGTGCCAGCAGCGACACGCAGAATGAAAAACTGTTTTTT. Translating gives CASSDTQNEKLFF. The chain links TRBV11-3 to TRBJ1-4; no firm D call. Germline CDR1 and CDR2: SGHNT and YENEEA. The V gene lost 5 bases and the J gene lost 5 bases, with 9 bases spanning the gap. This CDR3 contains 13 residues.

In the case of this clone: No DNA is shown, since the ends of the CDR3 on it are uncertain; the CDR3 is the one TCRdb lists. This chain joins TRBV28 and TRBJ2-7; the table's D call, TRBD2, was not checked against the DNA. The CDR3 has 14 amino acids, counting both end residues. Germline loops: CDR1 MDHEN, CDR2 SYDVKM. This CDR3 is CASSSSGNSYEQYF.

Only one count was recorded for this clone. This rearrangement joins TRBV2 to TRBJ1-2; D perhaps matches TRBD1 (5 bases). The germline V gene encodes CDR1 SNHLY and CDR2 FYNNEI. Trimming cost V 8 bases and J 4 bases, with 11 bases left between them. The CDR3 is 12 residues long. CDR3 coding DNA: TGTGCCAGCGGGGGGACGGCCTATGGCTACACCTTC. This gives the protein CASGGTAYGYTF.